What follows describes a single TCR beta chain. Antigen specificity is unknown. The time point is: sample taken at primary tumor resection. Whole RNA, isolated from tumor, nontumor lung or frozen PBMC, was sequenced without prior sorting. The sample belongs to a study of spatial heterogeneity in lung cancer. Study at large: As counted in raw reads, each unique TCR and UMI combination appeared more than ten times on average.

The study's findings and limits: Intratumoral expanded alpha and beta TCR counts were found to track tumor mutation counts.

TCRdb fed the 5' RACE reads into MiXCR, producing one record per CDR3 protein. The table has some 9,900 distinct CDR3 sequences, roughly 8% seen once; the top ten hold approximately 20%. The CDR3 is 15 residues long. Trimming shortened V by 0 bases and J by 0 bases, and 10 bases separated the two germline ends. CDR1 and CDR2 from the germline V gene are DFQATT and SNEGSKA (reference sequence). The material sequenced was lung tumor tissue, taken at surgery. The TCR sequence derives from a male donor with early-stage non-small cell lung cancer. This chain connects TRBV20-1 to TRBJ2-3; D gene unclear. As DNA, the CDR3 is TGCAGTGCTAGAGATACCCCAGCTAGCACAGATACGCAGTATTTT. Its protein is CSARDTPASTDTQYF.